This is a list of T cell receptor beta chains from one sample in a study of cytomegalovirus exposure and HLA in healthy donors. Here immunoSEQ multiplex PCR was the method, and the copy in TCRdb shows in-frame clones only, minus some. The table shows more than 130,000 clones, with around 80% occurring only once. The sample taken for sequencing was PBMCs. These receptor sequences come from a man aged 25-40 years in good health and CMV-seronegative. CDR3s include the opening cysteine and the closing phenylalanine or tryptophan. D genes are given only for firm matches. The size field is filled for only some rows; it gives once, few, many or a size class.

j_call clone_size v_call d_call cdr3_nt cdr3_aa
TRBJ1-5 . TRBV7-8 . TGTGCCAGCAGCGGGGGTCAGGGGTTCAATCAGCCCCAGCATTTT CASSGGQGFNQPQHF
TRBJ1-2 once TRBV25-1 . TGTGCCAGCAGTGACAGGGGCTCGCTTGGCTACACCTTC CASSDRGSLGYTF
TRBJ2-1 . TRBV10-3 TRBD2 TGTGCCATAGGGACTAGCTTCAATGAGCAGTTCTTC CAIGTSFNEQFF
TRBJ2-7 . TRBV7-9 TRBD1 TGTTCCAGCAGCCCCGAGGGGGCAGTGCAGTACTTC CSSSPEGAVQYF
TRBJ1-1 . TRBV6-6 . TGTGCCAGCAGCCCCCTAGACTTCTCTGAAGCTTTCTTT CASSPLDFSEAFF
TRBJ1-2 . TRBV19 . TGTGCCAGTAGCAGCGGACAGCCTAACTATGGCTACACCTTC CASSSGQPNYGYTF
TRBJ1-2 . TRBV29-1 TRBD1 TGCAGCGCCGGGGGGACAGGGGGTTTAGCTAACTATGGCTACACCTTC CSAGGTGGLANYGYTF
TRBJ1-1 . TRBV28 . TGTGCCAGCAGGGTCAGGGGATACACTGAAGCTTTCTTT CASRVRGYTEAFF
TRBJ2-3 . TRBV10-3 TRBD2 TGTGCCATCACTGGACTAGCGGGAGGTTCAGATACGCAGTATTTT CAITGLAGGSDTQYF
TRBJ1-5 . TRBV6-5 . TGTGCCAGCAGCCCAGATTATAGCAATCAGCCCCAGCATTTT CASSPDYSNQPQHF
TRBJ2-1 . TRBV2 . TGTGCCAGCAGGGCCTTCCACCTACAGGGTTGGCAGTTCTTC CASRAFHLQGWQFF
TRBJ2-1 . TRBV7-2 TRBD2 TGTGCCAGCAGCTTAGGTTGGCTAGCGGGAGCCTACAATGAGCAGTTCTTC CASSLGWLAGAYNEQFF
TRBJ1-1 . TRBV5-4 TRBD1 TGTGCCAGCAGCCTGACGGGACAGGGGGCGGACACTGAAGCTTTCTTT CASSLTGQGADTEAFF
TRBJ2-7 once TRBV6-5 . TGTGCCAGCACTTGGACACAGGGCGCCGAGCAGTACTTC CASTWTQGAEQYF
TRBJ1-2 . TRBV29-1 TRBD1 TGCAGCGTTGGACAGGGTTATGGCTACACCTTC CSVGQGYGYTF
TRBJ1-5 . TRBV28 . TGTGCCAGCAGTTTGGACCGGAGGGGTCAGCCCCAGCATTTT CASSLDRRGQPQHF
TRBJ2-7 . TRBV7-9 TRBD1 TGTGCCAGCAGCCCCCGGACAGGGCGCTTCTACGAGCAGTACTTC CASSPRTGRFYEQYF
TRBJ1-2 . TRBV5-4 . TGTGCCAGCAGCTTGAAGGGGGGGAAACGGGTCTATGGCTACACCTTC CASSLKGGKRVYGYTF
TRBJ1-5 . TRBV5-1 TRBD1 TGCGCCAGCAGCTTAGGGGACAGGGGAAATCAGCCCCAGCATTTT CASSLGDRGNQPQHF
TRBJ2-1 . TRBV6-5 TRBD1 TGTGCCAGTACCCCAGGGGGCAATGAGCAGTTCTTC CASTPGGNEQFF
TRBJ1-1 . TRBV9 . TGTGCCAGCAGCGCAGTGTTAATGATCAACACTGAAGCTTTCTTT CASSAVLMINTEAFF
TRBJ2-2 few TRBV4-2 TRBD2 TGTGCCAGCAGCTTCAGGACTAGCGGGGGGGTAGGCACCGGGGAGCTGTTTTTT CASSFRTSGGVGTGELFF
TRBJ2-7 . TRBV19 . TGTGCCAGTAGTAACCTCGAGATGAGCTCCTACGAGCAGTACTTC CASSNLEMSSYEQYF
TRBJ1-1 . TRBV6-1 . TGTGCCAGCAGTGAAGCAAGGGGTCGGATGGTGGTGAACACTGAAGCTTTCTTT CASSEARGRMVVNTEAFF
TRBJ1-4 . TRBV6-1 TRBD1 TGTGCCAGCAGTGACTCAGGGGGCTCCGGAGAAAAACTGTTTTTT CASSDSGGSGEKLFF
TRBJ1-6 . TRBV2 . TGTGCCAGCAGCGGCTATAATTCACCCCTCCACTTT CASSGYNSPLHF
TRBJ1-1 . TRBV27 . TGTGCCAGCAGTCCGGTAGTGAACACTGAAGCTTTCTTT CASSPVVNTEAFF
TRBJ2-7 . TRBV12-5 TRBD1 TGTGCTAGTGGTTTGGCCTATTTAGGGACAGTCACCTACGAGCAGTACTTC CASGLAYLGTVTYEQYF
TRBJ2-7 . TRBV6-4 . TGTGCCAGCAGTGACCTACGGTACGAGCAGTACTTC CASSDLRYEQYF
TRBJ1-1 . TRBV6-5 . TGTGCCAGCAGTTACTCGGGGGGGTCGGGGAACACTGAAGCTTTCTTT CASSYSGGSGNTEAFF
TRBJ1-5 . TRBV7-8 . TGTGCCAGCAGCTTAGCGGAGGGGCGCATCAATCAGCCCCAGCATTTT CASSLAEGRINQPQHF
TRBJ2-7 . TRBV5-8 . TGTGCCAGCAGCACTTTCGGCGAGCAGTACTTC CASSTFGEQYF
TRBJ1-2 . TRBV19 . TGTGCCAGTAGTTCCGGGACAAGCTATGGCTACACCTTC CASSSGTSYGYTF
TRBJ1-6 . TRBV7-8 TRBD1 TGTGCCAGCAGCGGATGGACAGGGGAAAATTCACCCCTCCACTTT CASSGWTGENSPLHF
TRBJ2-7 . TRBV2 TRBD1 TGTGCCAGCGGGCGCAGACAGGGATGGCGCGAGCAGTACTTC CASGRRQGWREQYF
TRBJ2-7 . TRBV28 TRBD1 TGTGCCAGCAGTGGCGACAGGGGTCTCTCCTACGAGCAGTACTTC CASSGDRGLSYEQYF